The 18 T cell receptor beta chains presented below share a single source sample, sequenced in a study of blood T cell repertoires in COVID-19. Measured with immunoSEQ multiplex PCR; TCRdb has only the in-frame clones, and not every one. Of 150,000 or so clones listed, under 95% are singletons. The specimen sequenced was peripheral blood. Receptor source: a man aged 50 to 60 with acute or convalescent COVID-19.

The gene calls are TRBV10-3 and TRBJ1-1; D may be TRBD1 (5 bases). Germline CDR1 ENHRY, CDR2 SYGVKD. Trimming removed 10 bases at V and 3 bases at J, with 15 bases between. There are 13 residues in the CDR3. CDR3 amino acids: CATGSRVDTEAFF. The CDR3 DNA follows: TGTGCCACCGGAAGCAGGGTTGACACTGAAGCTTTCTTT.

The chain combines TRBV7-3 with TRBJ2-2, with 8 positions matching TRBD1. The V gene end was trimmed by 1 base and the J gene end by 6 bases; junction bases not matched to a gene: 10. Germline values: CDR1 SGHTA, CDR2 FQGTGA. The length of the CDR3 is 17 residues. The DNA of the CDR3 is TGTGCCAGCAGCTTAAGTCGTCCCAGGGGGCGCGCCGGGGAGCTGTTTTTT. It is translated as CASSLSRPRGRAGELFF.

V is TRBV5-8 and J is TRBJ2-1; TRBD1 matches at 7 bases. The junction had 7 bases not matched to a gene; V was cut back by 2 bases and J by 2 bases. CDR1 is SGHTS and CDR2 is YDEGEE in the germline V gene. This CDR3 spans 16 amino acids. This CDR3 reads CASSFTGDSPYNEQFF. The CDR3 nucleotides are TGTGCCAGCAGCTTCACTGGGGACAGCCCCTACAATGAGCAGTTCTTC.

The chain has TRBV28 and TRBJ1-2, with TRBD1 identical over 10 bases. The junction had 6 bases not matched to a gene; V was cut back by 0 bases and J by 2 bases. The CDR3 loop spans 17 amino acids. Germline CDR1 MDHEN, CDR2 SYDVKM. In nucleotides, the CDR3 is TGTGCCAGCAGTTTATGGGGACAGGGGCAAAAAAACTATGGCTACACCTTC. As protein: CASSLWGQGQKNYGYTF.

As regards this clone: An end of the junction does not agree with germline; a read error may underlie this. This sequence joins TRBV4-2 and TRBJ1-1; D perhaps matches TRBD1 (6 bases). The CDR3 runs to 18 residues. Germline-derived CDR1 and CDR2 are LGHNA and YNFKEQ. This CDR3 is CASSRIIRQAEVNTEAFF. CDR3 sequence (DNA): TGTGCCAGCAGCCGAATCATACGACAGGCTGAAGTGAACACTGAGGCTTTCTTT.

The count of this clone is one. V and J are TRBV6-5 and TRBJ1-1; tentatively, D is TRBD1 (5 bases). The V end was cut by 8 bases, the J end by 4 bases, with 14 bases between. CDR1 MNHEY and CDR2 SVGAGI come from the germline V gene. The CDR3 has 13 amino acids. CDR3 coding DNA: TGTGCCAGCCAATTGGGGCTGGGCACTGAAGCTTTCTTT. Its translation is CASQLGLGTEAFF.

The chain recombines TRBV6-5 with TRBJ2-7; TRBD2 aligns across 9 bases. Per the germline V gene, CDR1 is MNHEY and CDR2 is SVGAGI. J lost 5 bases, V lost 5 bases, and 7 bases had no gene match. The CDR3 consists of 14 residues. As DNA, the CDR3 is TGTGCCAGCAGTAGGCTAGCGGGAATCCACGAGCAGTACTTC. Translation: CASSRLAGIHEQYF.

V usage is TRBV28 and J usage is TRBJ1-1; no clear D. V was clipped by 7 bases and J by 3 bases, with 6 bases between them. The CDR3 is made up of 11 amino acids. Germline CDR1 MDHEN, CDR2 SYDVKM. CDR3 residues: CASTGHTEAFF. In nucleotides, the CDR3 is TGTGCCAGCACGGGTCACACTGAAGCTTTCTTT. Combining the CDR3 with reference TRBV28 and TRBJ1-1 gives the whole variable domain DVKVTQSSRYLVKRTGEKVFLECVQDMDHENMFWYRQDPGLGLRLIYFSYDVKMKEKGDIPEGYSVSREKKERFSLILESASTNQTSMYLCASTGHTEAFFGQGTRLTVV.

J is TRBJ2-5 and V is TRBV7-9; D unclear. Germline assignment: CDR1 SEHNR and CDR2 FQNEAQ (reference sequence). The CDR3 spans 12 residues. Trimming shortened V by 2 bases and J by 5 bases, and 6 bases separated the two germline ends. The chain's CDR3 is CASSLMGETQYF. The CDR3 coding sequence is TGTGCCAGCAGCTTAATGGGCGAGACCCAGTACTTC.

The genes are TRBV7-2 and TRBJ2-5, with 10 nucleotides matching TRBD2. The CDR3 consists of 15 residues. In germline, CDR1 is SGHTA, CDR2 FQGNSA. Trimming took 5 bases from V and 5 from J; bases not matched to a gene: 8. The CDR3 region is CASSPSAGGQETQYF. Written as DNA, the CDR3 is TGTGCCAGCAGCCCCTCAGCGGGGGGGCAGGAGACCCAGTACTTC.

V usage is TRBV27 and J usage is TRBJ2-2, with a weak D call TRBD1 (5 bases). The CDR3 runs 14 residues. Trimming stripped 3 bases from V and 4 bases from J, with 9 bases between. In germline, CDR1 is MNHEY, CDR2 SMNVEV (reference sequence). DNA of the CDR3: TGTGCCAGCAGTTTCACCCAGGGCACCGGGGAGCTGTTTTTT. This gives the protein CASSFTQGTGELFF.

This clone has more than one count but fewer than ten. The chain links TRBV29-1 to TRBJ2-7, with TRBD1 matching 7 bases. The V segment lost 7 bases and the J segment 6 bases; nucleotides outside the gene matches: 12. The germline V gene has CDR1 SQVTM and CDR2 ANQGSEA. The CDR3 covers 13 residues. The CDR3 region has the DNA TGCAGCGCCAAAAGGGGGCCCTCCGGCGAGCAGTACTTC. Translating gives CSAKRGPSGEQYF.

The DNA for the CDR3 is TGTGCCAGCAGCCAAGTTGAACAGGCACATACAGATACGCAGTATTTT. This codes for CASSQVEQAHTDTQYF. V usage is TRBV14 and J usage is TRBJ2-3; the D gene is possibly TRBD1 (5 bases). The CDR3 spans 16 residues. CDR1 is SGHDN and CDR2 is FVKESK in the germline V gene. The V end was cut by 1 base, the J end by 3 bases, with 14 bases between.

The chain recombines TRBV7-2 with TRBJ1-2; weak D call: TRBD1 (6 bases). The V gene's germline CDR1 is SGHTA and CDR2 FQGNSA. This CDR3 contains 17 residues. Trimming stripped 5 bases from V and 4 bases from J, with 23 bases between. CDR3 sequence: CASSPRFSGVEAYGYTF. The CDR3 DNA follows: TGTGCCAGCAGCCCCAGATTCTCAGGGGTTGAAGCCTATGGCTACACCTTC.

V is TRBV10-3 and J is TRBJ2-1; 9 bases are a match to TRBD1. The CDR3 runs to 13 residues. The V gene end was trimmed by 4 bases and the J gene end by 7 bases; junction bases not matched to a gene: 2. The germline CDR1 and CDR2 sequences are ENHRY and SYGVKD. The CDR3 DNA reads TGTGCCATCAGTGGGGACAGGGTGAATGAGCAGTTCTTC. Its protein is CAISGDRVNEQFF.

The chain couples TRBV19 to TRBJ1-2, with TRBD1 as a possible D gene (6 bases). The length of the CDR3 is 14 residues. Germline CDR1 is LNHDA and CDR2 is SQIVND (reference sequence). The V gene lost 5 bases and the J gene lost 4 bases, with 14 bases spanning the gap. The CDR3 region is CASSPQGSGYGYTF. CDR3 nucleotides: TGTGCCAGTAGTCCTCAGGGGTCGGGCTATGGCTACACCTTC.

The chain uses TRBV7-6 and TRBJ2-2, with D perhaps TRBD2 (6 bases). Trimming stripped 3 bases from V and 3 bases from J, with 14 bases between. This CDR3 comprises 16 residues. Germline CDR1 and CDR2: SGHVS and FNYEAQ. The CDR3 reads CASSFDPGLDTGELFF. CDR3 in DNA: TGTGCCAGCAGCTTTGATCCGGGACTGGACACCGGGGAGCTGTTTTTT.

V gene TRBV9 combines with J gene TRBJ2-5; no clear D gene. This CDR3 comprises 15 residues. V was pared by 1 base and J by 1 base, with 11 bases between. Germline V lookup: CDR1 SGDLS, CDR2 YYNGEE. The CDR3 DNA follows: TGTGCCAGCAGCGTACAAGTTAGCACCCAAGAGACCCAGTACTTC. The encoded protein is CASSVQVSTQETQYF.